Listed below are T cell receptor beta chains from one sample, sequenced in a study of T cell responses to AZD1222 COVID-19 vaccine. Some clones are missing from TCRdb's copy, which holds only in-frame ones; the method was immunoSEQ multiplex PCR. The table records approximately 130,000 clones, about 90% of them present only once. This sample comprised peripheral blood, obtained on day 0 of AZD1222 vaccination. All receptors derive from an adult in good health. Both conserved end residues are part of each CDR3. The D gene is left open where the match is weak. Clone size is given for some rows only: seen once, a few or many times, or a class if the clone is expanded.

j_gene	v_gene	d_gene	abundance	CDR3aa	CDR3nt
TRBJ1-6	TRBV2	NA	NA	CASSLNSPLHF	TGTGCCAGCAGCCTTAATTCACCCCTCCACTTT
TRBJ1-4	TRBV30	NA	NA	CAWSPGRVDEKLFF	TGTGCCTGGAGTCCAGGCAGGGTGGATGAAAAACTGTTTTTT
TRBJ1-2	TRBV9	TRBD1	NA	CASSENLLQGLNYGYTF	TGTGCCAGCAGCGAGAACCTTTTACAGGGGCTTAACTATGGCTACACCTTC
TRBJ1-1	TRBV5-4	NA	NA	CASSPGLGERTEAFF	TGTGCCAGCAGCCCGGGCCTCGGGGAGCGCACTGAAGCTTTCTTT
TRBJ1-2	TRBV30	NA	once	CAWSAGGGGYTF	TGTGCCTGGAGTGCGGGCGGGGGAGGCTACACCTTC
TRBJ1-2	TRBV25-1	NA	once	CASSRFFNYGYTF	TGTGCCAGCAGTAGGTTTTTTAACTATGGCTACACCTTC
TRBJ2-1	TRBV5-4	TRBD2	NA	CASSLGSGSVNEQFF	TGTGCCAGCAGCTTGGGGAGCGGGAGCGTCAATGAGCAGTTCTTC
TRBJ1-1	TRBV30	NA	NA	CAWRNTEAFF	TGTGCCTGGAGGAACACTGAAGCTTTCTTT
TRBJ1-3	TRBV19	NA	NA	CASSIGTRTGNTIYF	TGTGCCAGTAGTATAGGGACGAGGACTGGAAACACCATATATTTT
TRBJ1-5	TRBV7-9	NA	NA	CASSRGGSNQPQHF	TGTGCCAGCAGCCGAGGGGGTTCCAATCAGCCCCAGCATTTT
TRBJ1-2	TRBV3-1/TRBV3-2	TRBD1	NA	CASSPRTGDYGYTF	TGTGCCAGCAGCCCCCGGACAGGCGACTATGGCTACACCTTC
TRBJ2-2	TRBV11-3	TRBD2	NA	CASSSSGRGTGELFF	TGTGCCAGCAGCTCTAGCGGGAGGGGGACCGGGGAGCTGTTTTTT
TRBJ2-5	TRBV9	NA	NA	CASSGNIRDPGRETQYF	TGTGCCAGCAGCGGGAATATTCGGGACCCCGGCCGAGAGACCCAGTACTTC
TRBJ2-7	TRBV3-1/TRBV3-2	TRBD2	NA	CASSRASGSYEQYF	TGTGCCAGCAGCAGGGCTAGCGGGTCCTACGAGCAGTACTTC
TRBJ2-7	TRBV12-5	TRBD1	NA	CASGLARTGPALAYEQYF	TGTGCTAGTGGTTTGGCCAGGACAGGACCTGCGCTAGCCTACGAGCAGTACTTC
TRBJ1-5	TRBV18	TRBD1	NA	CASSLTGVGNQPQHF	TGTGCCAGCTCCCTGACAGGGGTCGGGAATCAGCCCCAGCATTTT
TRBJ1-5	TRBV15	TRBD1	NA	CATSTLDRDYQPQHF	TGTGCCACCAGCACCTTAGACAGGGATTATCAGCCCCAGCATTTT
TRBJ1-2	TRBV9	NA	once	CASRAGYGYTF	TGTGCCAGCAGGGCAGGGTATGGCTACACCTTC
TRBJ1-2	TRBV12-5	TRBD1	NA	CASGFGTAEHYGYTF	TGTGCTAGTGGTTTCGGGACAGCCGAACACTATGGCTACACCTTC
TRBJ1-1	TRBV20-1	NA	NA	CSASPHIEGSAFF	TGCAGTGCTAGTCCGCATATAGAGGGTTCTGCTTTCTTT
TRBJ2-1	TRBV5-1	NA	NA	CASSFGEPNEQFF	TGCGCCAGCAGCTTTGGCGAGCCCAATGAGCAGTTCTTC
TRBJ2-7	TRBV19	NA	NA	CASSTNRELSHEQYF	TGTGCCAGTAGTACTAACAGGGAGTTAAGTCACGAGCAGTACTTC
TRBJ2-7	TRBV30	TRBD1	few	CAWSPVGQGAYEQYF	TGTGCCTGGAGCCCCGTGGGACAGGGCGCCTACGAGCAGTACTTC
TRBJ1-2	TRBV6-1	NA	NA	CASSEAFSGNPYGYTF	TGTGCCAGCAGTGAGGCGTTCTCGGGGAACCCTTATGGCTACACCTTC
TRBJ1-2	TRBV7-5	NA	NA	CARSRKTGNYGYTF	TGTGCCAGAAGCCGTAAAACAGGGAACTATGGCTACACCTTC
TRBJ2-1	TRBV18	TRBD2	NA	CASSPPSGSSYNEQFF	TGTGCCAGCTCACCACCTAGCGGGAGCTCCTACAATGAGCAGTTCTTC
TRBJ2-7	TRBV3-1/TRBV3-2	NA	NA	CASSHLDEQYF	TGTGCCAGCAGCCACTTGGACGAGCAGTACTTC
TRBJ1-6	TRBV19	NA	NA	CASSIGGINSPLHF	TGTGCCAGTAGTATCGGGGGGATTAATTCACCCCTCCACTTT
TRBJ1-3	TRBV2	NA	NA	CASSEGGAGNTIYF	TGTGCCAGCAGTGAAGGGGGGGCTGGAAACACCATATATTTT
TRBJ2-2	TRBV14	NA	NA	CASSQERRSAPRRTGELFF	TGTGCCAGCAGCCAAGAACGTCGGTCTGCACCCCGGCGGACCGGGGAGCTGTTTTTT
TRBJ2-2	TRBV7-8	TRBD1	NA	CASSSQGAGELFF	TGTGCCAGCAGCTCGCAGGGGGCCGGGGAGCTGTTTTTT
TRBJ1-1	TRBV6-1	NA	once	CASSERGAEGHTEAFF	TGTGCCAGCAGTGAACGGGGGGCCGAAGGTCATACTGAAGCTTTCTTT
TRBJ1-6	TRBV28	NA	NA	CASSSAKLGKSPLHF	TGTGCCAGCAGTTCCGCCAAGTTAGGGAAGTCACCCCTCCACTTT
TRBJ2-1	TRBV27	NA	NA	CASSLTAWQDNEQFF	TGTGCCAGCAGTTTAACGGCTTGGCAAGACAATGAGCAGTTCTTC
TRBJ2-1	TRBV5-4	TRBD2	NA	CASSLKGLAGNNEQFF	TGTGCCAGCAGCTTAAAGGGACTAGCGGGAAACAATGAGCAGTTCTTC
TRBJ2-1	TRBV7-8	TRBD2	NA	CASSFRTSGRGKIDEQFF	TGTGCCAGCAGCTTTAGGACTAGCGGGAGAGGGAAAATTGATGAGCAGTTCTTC
TRBJ1-1	TRBV12-3/TRBV12-4	NA	NA	CASSPTIGTEAFF	TGTGCCAGCAGTCCTACTATCGGCACTGAAGCTTTCTTT
TRBJ1-1	TRBV10-2	NA	few	CASSPTNTEAFF	TGCGCCAGCAGCCCGACTAACACTGAAGCTTTCTTT
TRBJ2-3	TRBV28	NA	NA	CASSFPTGFPTDTQYF	TGTGCCAGCAGTTTCCCAACAGGGTTCCCCACAGATACGCAGTATTTT
TRBJ1-1	TRBV6-5	NA	NA	CATEIRRTTEAFF	TGTGCCACAGAAATCCGACGGACCACTGAAGCTTTCTTT
TRBJ2-1	TRBV6-4	TRBD2	NA	CASSTSGGDREQFF	TGTGCCAGCAGCACTAGCGGGGGGGATCGTGAGCAGTTCTTC
TRBJ1-1	TRBV3-1/TRBV3-2	NA	NA	CASNSGGRLNTEAFF	TGTGCCAGCAATTCCGGGGGCAGACTGAACACTGAAGCTTTCTTT
TRBJ2-2	TRBV27	NA	NA	CASSLLTRTPSYTGELFF	TGTGCCAGCAGTTTATTAACACGAACACCGTCCTACACCGGGGAGCTGTTTTTT
TRBJ2-1	TRBV11-3	NA	once	CASSLVVDGEQFF	TGTGCCAGCAGCTTAGTTGTGGATGGAGAGCAGTTCTTC
TRBJ2-7	TRBV11-2	NA	NA	CASSPRHSSYEQYF	TGTGCCAGCAGCCCCCGACACAGCTCCTACGAGCAGTACTTC
TRBJ2-7	TRBV27	NA	once	CASSGPPWAEQYF	TGTGCCAGCAGTGGACCACCTTGGGCCGAGCAGTACTTC
TRBJ1-2	TRBV18	NA	NA	CASSPPAGWVADYTF	TGTGCCAGCTCACCACCGGCTGGGTGGGTAGCCGACTACACCTTC
TRBJ2-5	TRBV5-1	TRBD1	NA	CASSSQGAETQYF	TGCGCCAGCAGCTCACAGGGGGCGGAGACCCAGTACTTC